These 10 T cell receptor beta chains share one sample of origin, sequenced in a study of T cell repertoires in cytomegalovirus infection. TCRdb processed the reads anew with MiXCR; each CDR3 protein has one entry. The sample gives approximately 630,000 distinct CDR3 sequences, approximately 25% of which show up once; 8% is in the top ten. Sequencing was carried out using CD8+ T cells from PBMCs. Receptors were obtained from a human donor in good health (CMV status not recorded). Some clones in this sample may be carry-over from other donors' samples.

This clonotype appeared a single time. The chain is built from TRBV6-5 and TRBJ2-3, with D possibly being TRBD2 (5 bases). V lost 7 bases to trimming and J lost 5 bases, with 7 bases between them. The length of the CDR3 is 11 residues. Germline V gene data show CDR1 as MNHEY and CDR2 as SVGAGI. The CDR3 loop reads CASIAGDTQYF. The CDR3 region has the DNA TGTGCCAGCATTGCGGGAGATACGCAGTATTTT.

The sample holds many counts of this clonotype. This sequence joins TRBV7-2 and TRBJ1-2; D is unclear. The CDR3 consists of 12 residues. Trimming shortened V by 1 base and J by 9 bases, and 9 bases separated the two germline ends. CDR1 is SGHTA, CDR2 FQGNSA, per germline. The CDR3 DNA reads TGTGCCAGCAGCTTAGAAGTCCCTAGCTACACCTTC. This sequence encodes CASSLEVPSYTF.

This clonotype was seen a handful of times. The genes are TRBV6-2 or TRBV6-3 and TRBJ1-2; no definite D call. CDR1 is MNHEY and CDR2 is SVGEGT in the germline V gene. The CDR3 totals 13 residues. Deletions cut 0 bases from V and 4 bases from J, with 6 bases between. CDR3 nucleotides: TGTGCCAGCAGTTACTCGGGCACCTATGGCTACACCTTC. This encodes CASSYSGTYGYTF.

In this sample, this clonotype turned up a few times. Here the CDR3 reads CASSGSQGVSSYNEQFF. The CDR3 DNA is TGTGCCAGTAGTGGATCACAGGGTGTGAGCTCCTACAATGAGCAGTTCTTC. The V and J genes are TRBV19 and TRBJ2-1, with D possibly matching TRBD1 (6 bases). V was cut by 5 bases and J by 0 bases, with 17 bases left in between. The CDR3 has 17 residues. CDR1 is LNHDA, CDR2 SQIVND, per germline (reference sequence).

The J gene is TRBJ2-5, the V gene TRBV6-2 or TRBV6-3; no firm D call. V was trimmed by 0 bases and J by 4 bases, leaving 9 bases between them. Germline V lookup: CDR1 MNHEY, CDR2 SVGEGT. This CDR3 has 14 amino acids. This CDR3 reads CASSYSGPAETQYF. In nucleotides, the CDR3 is TGTGCCAGCAGTTACTCCGGGCCTGCAGAGACCCAGTACTTC.

This chain joins TRBV7-9 and TRBJ2-3, with D possibly TRBD2 on 6 matching bases. CDR1 and CDR2 (germline): SEHNR, FQNEAQ (reference sequence). Between the trimmed V and J ends, which lost 5 bases and 2 bases, there was a span of 20 bases. CDR3 length: 17 residues. The CDR3 is CASSTVGGRSLTDTQYF. Here the CDR3 DNA reads TGTGCCAGCAGCACGGTGGGGGGACGGAGTCTCACAGATACGCAGTATTTT.

This chain links TRBV10-3 with TRBJ1-5; tentative D call: TRBD1 (6 bases). This CDR3 spans 17 amino acids. The germline V gene encodes CDR1 ENHRY and CDR2 SYGVKD. V was shortened by 4 bases and J by 2 bases, with 18 bases between the two germline ends. CDR3 nucleotides: TGTGCCATCAGTGCTGTGGACAGCTTGTCTGGCAATCAGCCCCAGCATTTT. It specifies CAISAVDSLSGNQPQHF.

The gene calls are TRBV18 and TRBJ2-1; D remains ambiguous. V shed 2 bases and J shed 0 bases, with 8 bases lying between them. Germline V lookup: CDR1 KGHSH, CDR2 LQKENI. The CDR3 covers 15 residues. CDR3 sequence reads: CASSPKDSSYNEQFF. The CDR3 DNA sequence: TGTGCCAGCTCACCAAAAGATAGCTCCTACAATGAGCAGTTCTTC.

As to this clonotype: Being one base from a much bigger clone, this may be a read error. The V call is TRBV4-1, the J call TRBJ2-3, with 10 bases lining up with TRBD2. The CDR3 has 16 amino acids. CDR1 is MGHRA and CDR2 is YSYEKL in the germline V gene. The CDR3 region has the DNA TGCGCCAACAGCCCGCTAGCGGGGGCATCGACAGATACGCAGTATTTT. It is translated as CANSPLAGASTDTQYF.

The rearrangement uses TRBV7-6 and TRBJ2-2; the D is unclear. This CDR3 is 14 amino acids long. Looked up from germline, CDR1 is SGHVS and CDR2 is FNYEAQ. Trimming took 2 bases from V and 7 from J, leaving 11 bases between them. CDR3 region: CASSLFSSYGELFF. The CDR3 DNA is TGTGCCAGCAGCTTATTCTCGTCTTACGGGGAGCTGTTTTTT.